The clone carrying this T cell receptor beta chain was counted once. CDR3 length: 13 amino acids. The V segment lost 3 bases and the J segment 10 bases; nucleotides outside the gene matches: 7. Looked up from germline, CDR1 is SEHNR and CDR2 is FQNEAQ (reference sequence). The cohort comprised adults aged roughly 18 to 95 years residing in 20 to 25 US areas. These data originate in a study of blood T cell repertoires in COVID-19. Whole-study context: PBMCs, B-cell-depleted T cells, or T cells were the source of the cDNA or gDNA that made up the material.

Per the original data handling: Reference gene primer amplification yielded estimated nucleated cell counts. Using immunoSEQ multiplex PCR, the repertoire was profiled, and TCRdb retains in-frame clones only, with some absent. The V and J calls and clone size come from that table; D and trimming were worked out from the DNA. Of some 320,000 clones listed, about 85% are singletons. Sequencing was carried out using PBMCs or T cells enriched from blood (not recorded which). V and J are TRBV7-9 and TRBJ1-1; 8 bases are shared with TRBD1. The sequence was obtained from a woman aged 25 to 45 who had been exposed to COVID-19. CDR3 in amino acids: CASSLGGQGVAFF. DNA of the CDR3: TGTGCCAGCAGCTTGGGAGGACAGGGAGTAGCTTTCTTT.